The source of this T cell receptor beta chain is a study of tissue T cells after allogeneic stem cell transplantation. Study-level results: In patients and mice, blood and spleen missed much of tissue repertoire.

V lost 2 bases, J lost 3 bases, and 7 bases lay in between. Germline values: CDR1 FNHDT, CDR2 SITEND (reference sequence). The CDR3 has 13 amino acids. Sample time point: mouse harvest day 14 after allogeneic transplant. Each mouse received 10^7 T-cell-depleted marrow cells plus 10^6 splenic CD5+ T cells by tail vein. Survey-depth TCRbeta CDR3 sequencing reported V/J genes and productive frequencies. The repertoire was sequenced with immunoSEQ multiplex PCR; TCRdb's copy has only in-frame clones and lacks some. Of approximately 1,500 clones in the sample, 40% to 55% were seen once. This clone has just one count. Its cognate antigen is unknown. The listed genes are named as in mouse. The CDR3 extends 1 residue past the end of the read, so its final part is completed from the germline J gene.

The clonotype originates from a female BALB/c mouse given C57BL/6 T cells with graft-versus-host disease after an allogeneic hematopoietic cell transplant. The sequenced sample consisted of liver tissue. The chain couples TRBV19 to TRBJ2-5; D might be TRBD2 (6 bases). CDR3 residues: CASSILGQDTQYF. Partial CDR3 DNA: TGTGCCAGCAGTATCCTGGGGCAAGACACCCAGTAC.